This T cell receptor beta chain is from a study of shared clonotypes between healthy human individuals. Using immunoSEQ multiplex PCR, the repertoire was profiled, and TCRdb retains in-frame clones only, with some absent. The sample holds about 460,000 clones; approximately 80% are singletons and the top ten take about 11%. Trimming removed 5 bases from V and 3 bases from J, with 8 bases in between. The CDR3 is 13 amino acids. Germline-derived CDR1 and CDR2 are ENHRY and SYGVKD. Sequenced material: PBMCs. This clonotype was sampled from a woman in her thirties or forties in good health. Some clones in this sample may be carry-over from other donors' samples. The chain combines TRBV10-3 with TRBJ2-1, with D possibly TRBD1 on 6 matching bases. The chain's CDR3 is CAISRGNYNEQFF. As DNA, the CDR3 is TGTGCCATCAGTAGGGGGAACTACAATGAGCAGTTCTTC.